The present TCR beta chain was sequenced within a study of OX40 agonist ivuxolimab in advanced cancers. The study, taken as a whole, reports: No determination was made of the antigen specificity of the expanded peripheral T cells. Expanded clones were, on average, more numerous in CD8+ T cells than in CD4+.

V was pared by 5 bases and J by 6 bases, with 11 bases between. The germline gives CDR1 MNHEY, CDR2 SVGAGI. There are 12 residues in the CDR3. As for this clone: What it binds is unknown.

Only in-frame clones appear in the TCRdb table, and some are missing; sequencing was by immunoSEQ multiplex PCR. Here the sample spans 40,000 to 45,000 clones, 80% to 90% being singletons. The source of this sequence is an adult with an advanced solid tumor such as melanoma, head and neck, liver or kidney cancer. The chain employs TRBV6-5 and TRBJ2-7; D is uncertain. Sequencing was performed on CD4+ or CD8+ T cells sorted from blood, taken in a trial of the OX40 agonist ivuxolimab. The CDR3 reads CASSEVATEQYF. DNA for the CDR3: TGTGCCAGCAGTGAAGTAGCTACCGAGCAGTACTTC.